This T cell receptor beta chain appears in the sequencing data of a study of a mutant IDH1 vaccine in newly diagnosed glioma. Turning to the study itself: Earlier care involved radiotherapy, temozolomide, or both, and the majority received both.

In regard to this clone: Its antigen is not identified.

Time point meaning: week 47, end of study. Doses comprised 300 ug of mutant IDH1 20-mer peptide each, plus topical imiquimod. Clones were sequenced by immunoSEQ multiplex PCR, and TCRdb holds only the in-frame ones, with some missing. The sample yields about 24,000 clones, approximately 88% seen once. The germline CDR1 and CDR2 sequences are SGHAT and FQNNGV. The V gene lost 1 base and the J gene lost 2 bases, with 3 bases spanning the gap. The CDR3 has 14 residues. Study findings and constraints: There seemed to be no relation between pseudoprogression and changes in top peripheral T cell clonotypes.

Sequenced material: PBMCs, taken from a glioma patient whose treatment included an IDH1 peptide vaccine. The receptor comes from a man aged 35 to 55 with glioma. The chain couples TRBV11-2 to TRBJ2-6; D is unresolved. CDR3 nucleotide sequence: TGTGCCAGCAGCTTAGTACCTGGGGCCAACGTCCTGACTTTC. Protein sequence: CASSLVPGANVLTF.